A single sample is the source of the 26 T cell receptor beta chains below, sequenced in a study of blood T cell repertoires in COVID-19. The protocol was immunoSEQ multiplex PCR, while the TCRdb copy is restricted to in-frame clones and leaves out a portion. The table shows roughly 200,000 clones, with about 88% occurring only once. Sequencing used peripheral blood. Receptors were obtained from a man between 65 and 80 years old with acute or convalescent COVID-19.

The chain combines TRBV15 with TRBJ2-2; TRBD1 is a possible D gene (5 bases). Germline assignment: CDR1 LNHNV and CDR2 YYDKDF (reference sequence). This CDR3 has 16 amino acids. V was trimmed by 0 bases and J by 6 bases, leaving 14 bases between them. This chain's CDR3 is CATSRDPDKSAGELFF. The CDR3 DNA follows: TGTGCCACCAGCAGAGATCCGGACAAAAGCGCCGGGGAGCTGTTTTTT.

The chain has TRBV7-9 and TRBJ2-2, with 10 bases identical to TRBD2. This CDR3 comprises 15 residues. V was clipped by 5 bases and J by 4 bases; unmatched bases: 4. Germline values: CDR1 SEHNR, CDR2 FQNEAQ (reference sequence). The CDR3 sequence is CASSPRLAGTGELFF. CDR3 nucleotide sequence: TGTGCCAGCAGCCCGCGACTAGCGGGCACCGGGGAGCTGTTTTTT.

The chain carries TRBV5-1 and TRBJ2-3; 8 nucleotides line up with TRBD2. Germline V CDR1 and CDR2: SGHRS, YFSETQ. V lost 1 base and J lost 3; bases outside the gene matches: 4. The CDR3 loop spans 15 amino acids. The CDR3 here is CASSLPGGPTDTQYF. DNA of the CDR3: TGCGCCAGCAGCTTGCCGGGAGGGCCAACAGATACGCAGTATTTT.

CDR3 protein: CASGLSGRAWEQYF. The CDR3 DNA sequence: TGTGCCAGCGGGTTAAGCGGGAGGGCTTGGGAGCAGTACTTC. V usage is TRBV28 and J usage is TRBJ2-7, with 10 positions matching TRBD2. Germline V gives CDR1 MDHEN, CDR2 SYDVKM. V lost 8 bases and J lost 7; bases outside the gene matches: 11. The CDR3 loop spans 14 amino acids.

This clone showed up just once. This rearrangement joins TRBV27 to TRBJ1-1; 8 nucleotides align to TRBD1. The CDR3 sequence is 14 residues long. With 3 bases clipped from V and 1 base from J, the junction kept 1 base outside the gene matches. Germline values: CDR1 MNHEY, CDR2 SMNVEV (reference sequence). The CDR3 DNA is TGTGCCAGCAGTTTCGGGACAGGGAACACTGAAGCTTTCTTT. This encodes CASSFGTGNTEAFF.

The V and J genes are TRBV7-8 and TRBJ1-3, with a weak D call TRBD1 (6 bases). Germline loops: CDR1 SGHVS, CDR2 FQNEAQ. CDR3 length equals 15 residues. Trimming removed 6 bases at V and 0 bases at J, with 12 bases between. CDR3 nucleotide sequence: TGTGCCAGCAGTCCCGGGACACCCTCTGGAAACACCATATATTTT. Encoded protein: CASSPGTPSGNTIYF. Combining the CDR3 with reference TRBV7-8 and TRBJ1-3 gives the whole variable domain GAGVSQSPRYKVAKRGQDVALRCDPISGHVSLFWYQQALGQGPEFLTYFQNEAQLDKSGLPSDRFFAERPEGSVSTLKIQRTQQEDSAVYLCASSPGTPSGNTIYFGEGSWLTVV.

The chain is built from TRBV10-3 and TRBJ2-3; 10 bases are a match to TRBD1. Germline lookup yields CDR1 ENHRY and CDR2 SYGVKD. CDR3 length equals 16 residues. V lost 2 bases, J lost 2 bases, and 4 bases stayed unmatched. The CDR3 DNA reads TGTGCCATCAGTGAGCAGGGACAGGGGACCACAGATACGCAGTATTTT. Protein sequence: CAISEQGQGTTDTQYF.

The chain joins TRBV5-4 to TRBJ2-7; TRBD2 aligns across 8 bases. The germline gives CDR1 SGHNT, CDR2 YYREEE (reference sequence). V trimming: 4 bases; J trimming: 6 bases; junction bases outside the gene matches: 6. The CDR3 contains 13 residues. The CDR3 protein is CASSAGTSSEQYF. In DNA form, the CDR3 reads TGTGCCAGCAGCGCAGGGACTAGTTCCGAGCAGTACTTC.

In this sample, this clone turned up once. V gene TRBV5-6 combines with J gene TRBJ2-1; 9 bases fit TRBD2. The CDR3 is 17 amino acids. V was clipped by 1 base and J by 0 bases; unmatched bases: 5. Germline assignment: CDR1 SGHDT and CDR2 YYEEEE. CDR3 region: CASSLRLAGTSYNEQFF. The CDR3 DNA follows: TGTGCCAGCAGCTTGCGGCTAGCGGGAACCTCCTACAATGAGCAGTTCTTC.

Details on this clone: Distinct nucleotide sequences in the sample also encode this CDR3. V and J are TRBV5-4 and TRBJ2-5; the D gene is possibly TRBD1 (6 bases). The germline CDR1 and CDR2 sequences are SGHNT and YYREEE (reference sequence). V gave up 2 bases and J gave up 5 bases, with 10 bases separating them. This CDR3 has 13 amino acids. Here the CDR3 reads CASSLQGRETQYF. The CDR3 DNA reads TGTGCCAGCAGCTTACAGGGTCGGGAGACCCAGTACTTC. The entire variable domain, with the rest obtained from reference TRBV5-4 and TRBJ2-5, is as follows: ETGVTQSPTHLIKTRGQQVTLRCSSQSGHNTVSWYQQALGQGPQFIFQYYREEENGRGNFPPRFSGLQFPNYSSELNVNALELDDSALYLCASSLQGRETQYFGPGTRLLVL.

The chain has TRBV29-1 and TRBJ2-7; the match to TRBD2 covers 10 bases. CDR1 is SQVTM, CDR2 ANQGSEA, per germline. V gave up 0 bases and J gave up 7 bases; unmatched junction bases: 15. The CDR3 extends over 17 amino acids. The CDR3 DNA reads as TGCAGCGTTGAAGATTGGTCGGCTAGCGGGAGTCGATTGGAGCAGTACTTC. Translated, it gives CSVEDWSASGSRLEQYF.

J is TRBJ2-5 and V is TRBV15; 15 bases match TRBD2. V dropped 8 bases and J dropped 2; count of bases not matched to a gene: 3. Germline V gene lookup returns CDR1 LNHNV and CDR2 YYDKDF (reference sequence). This CDR3 contains 15 residues. CDR3 amino acids: CATWTSGRGQETQYF. Written as DNA, the CDR3 is TGTGCCACCTGGACTAGCGGGAGGGGTCAAGAGACCCAGTACTTC.

The chain has TRBV5-5 and TRBJ2-2, with unresolved D. The ends were cut back, 5 bases at V and 5 bases at J, with 10 bases in the middle. Germline CDR1 SGHKS, CDR2 YYEKEE (reference sequence). This CDR3 has 13 residues. The CDR3 DNA follows: TGTGCCAGCAGGATCACGGGTACCGGGGAGCTGTTTTTT. Amino acids: CASRITGTGELFF.

The gene calls are TRBV5-4 and TRBJ1-1; D remains unclear. Looked up from germline, CDR1 is SGHNT and CDR2 is YYREEE (reference sequence). The V and J ends lost 6 bases and 6 bases respectively, with 15 bases between them. CDR3 length: 13 amino acids. CDR3 residues: CASNYEPQSEAFF. The CDR3 DNA reads TGTGCCAGCAACTACGAACCCCAGTCTGAAGCTTTCTTT.

Only a few counts were recorded for this clone. J is TRBJ2-1 and V is TRBV5-4, with a tentative D call TRBD2 (6 bases). Germline values: CDR1 SGHNT, CDR2 YYREEE (reference sequence). This CDR3 is 13 amino acids long. CDR3 DNA: TGTGCTGCAGGGACTGATTCTTACAATGAGCAGTTCTTC. Protein: CAAGTDSYNEQFF.

The chain recombines TRBV7-2 with TRBJ2-1, with 8 bases fitting TRBD2. From germline, CDR1 is SGHTA and CDR2 FQGNSA. This CDR3 is 19 amino acids long. Trimming removed 5 bases from V and 5 bases from J; junction bases left unmatched: 20. CDR3 residues: CASSPRRRTSGVSHNEQFF. The CDR3 bases are TGTGCCAGCAGCCCCCGACGGCGTACTAGCGGAGTATCCCACAATGAGCAGTTCTTC.

The genes are TRBV2 and TRBJ2-3, with a possible D match to TRBD1 (6 bases). The CDR3 length is 14 residues. Germline-derived CDR1 and CDR2 are SNHLY and FYNNEI. The V and J ends lost 9 bases and 0 bases respectively, with 13 bases between them. The CDR3 DNA follows: TGTGCCAGTCTCCGGGACATAAGCACAGATACGCAGTATTTT. The encoded protein is CASLRDISTDTQYF.

V usage is TRBV11-2 and J usage is TRBJ2-1, with 9 bases fitting TRBD2. J was trimmed by 8 bases and V by 3 bases; bases with no gene match: 8. The germline V gene encodes CDR1 SGHAT and CDR2 FQNNGV. This CDR3 comprises 15 residues. The CDR3 bases are TGTGCCAGCAGCTTGCTCGCGGGAGGGCCTCATGAGCAGTTCTTC. Translated: CASSLLAGGPHEQFF.

The chain uses TRBV19 and TRBJ1-6, with D unresolved. The CDR3 loop spans 15 amino acids. V was shortened by 5 bases and J by 6 bases, with 14 bases between the two germline ends. The germline V gene has CDR1 LNHDA and CDR2 SQIVND (reference sequence). The CDR3 nucleotides are TGTGCCAGTAGTTCCTCATGGGCGTCTAATTCACCCCTCCACTTT. Translated: CASSSSWASNSPLHF.

The chain joins TRBV28 to TRBJ2-1, with TRBD2 identical over 8 bases. The germline V gene has CDR1 MDHEN and CDR2 SYDVKM. The length of the CDR3 is 15 residues. V was pared by 6 bases and J by 0 bases, with 4 bases of the junction left unmatched. This CDR3 reads CASRKSGSSYNEQFF. The CDR3 DNA reads TGTGCCAGCAGGAAAAGCGGGAGCTCCTACAATGAGCAGTTCTTC.

The chain combines TRBV2 with TRBJ2-6, with 7 bases fitting TRBD1. CDR3 length equals 15 residues. Trimming at V came to 4 bases and at J to 2 bases, leaving 2 bases not matched to a gene. Germline CDR1 SNHLY, CDR2 FYNNEI. In DNA form, the CDR3 reads TGTGCCAGCAGTGTTCAGGGGGCTGGGGCCAACGTCCTGACTTTC. Translated: CASSVQGAGANVLTF.

The V and J genes are TRBV19 and TRBJ2-5, with 7 bases fitting TRBD1. The V gene end was trimmed by 5 bases and the J gene end by 1 base; junction bases not matched to a gene: 4. The CDR3 totals 14 residues. Germline CDR1 is LNHDA and CDR2 is SQIVND (reference sequence). CDR3 residues: CASSVGTAQETQYF. CDR3 nucleotide sequence: TGTGCCAGTAGTGTCGGGACAGCCCAAGAGACCCAGTACTTC.

The chain employs TRBV7-9 and TRBJ1-1, with 7 bases that match TRBD1. Germline V CDR1 and CDR2: SEHNR, FQNEAQ (reference sequence). This CDR3 is built from 15 residues. V dropped 1 base and J dropped 8; count of bases not matched to a gene: 10. CDR3 protein: CASSLGGGNLVEAFF. For the CDR3, the DNA is TGTGCCAGCAGCTTAGGAGGGGGCAACTTAGTGGAAGCTTTCTTT.

This chain links TRBV7-3 with TRBJ2-1; TRBD2 is a possible D gene (6 bases). V lost 4 bases to trimming and J lost 7 bases, with 8 bases between them. The germline V gene encodes CDR1 SGHTA and CDR2 FQGTGA. The CDR3 runs 12 residues. Here the CDR3 reads CASSSSGNEQFF. The CDR3 nucleotides are TGTGCCAGCAGCTCCAGCGGGAATGAGCAGTTCTTC.

The chain is built from TRBV10-2 and TRBJ2-1; D not certain. V gave up 0 bases and J gave up 0 bases, with 12 bases separating them. Per the germline V gene, CDR1 is WSHSY and CDR2 is SAAADI. This CDR3 is 17 amino acids long. This CDR3 is CASSESAGFSSYNEQFF. DNA of the CDR3: TGCGCCAGCAGTGAGTCTGCAGGATTTAGCTCCTACAATGAGCAGTTCTTC.

The rearrangement links TRBV28 to TRBJ1-2; a possible D gene is TRBD1 (6 bases). The CDR3 runs 14 residues. V was cut by 6 bases and J by 5 bases, with 16 bases left in between. Germline V gene lookup returns CDR1 MDHEN and CDR2 SYDVKM. DNA for the CDR3: TGTGCCAGCAGAACCTCACAGGGCTTGTATGGCTACACCTTC. It yields the protein CASRTSQGLYGYTF.